A selection of T cell receptor beta chains follows, all from one sample in a study of T cell changes during pregnancy in multiple sclerosis. Here immunoSEQ multiplex PCR was the method, and the copy in TCRdb shows in-frame clones only, minus some. The sample records under 65,000 clones, approximately 92% being singletons. This material consisted of peripheral blood, taken in the second trimester of pregnancy. These receptors originate from a female donor with multiple sclerosis, enrolled in a pregnancy study. Both conserved end residues are part of each CDR3. Fields, in order: clone size, J gene, D gene, V gene, CDR3 DNA, CDR3 protein. A D gene is named only where the DNA matches it firmly. Size is omitted from some rows. Given values are once, few, many or a class for expanded clones.

size: -
J: TRBJ2-5
D: TRBD1
V: TRBV2
DNA: TGTGCCAGCAGTAAGGACAGGGGGCAAGAGACCCAGTACTTC
CDR3: CASSKDRGQETQYF

size: -
J: TRBJ2-3
D: -
V: TRBV14
DNA: TGTGCCAGCAGCTTAAACTCGGGACTCCCTAACACAGATACGCAGTATTTT
CDR3: CASSLNSGLPNTDTQYF

size: -
J: TRBJ2-7
D: -
V: TRBV2
DNA: TGTGCTGCAGGGAATATCGGCTACGAGCAGTACTTC
CDR3: CAAGNIGYEQYF

size: -
J: TRBJ1-5
D: -
V: TRBV18
DNA: TGTGCCAGCTCACTGGAACAGGGCGCTAGCAATCAGCCCCAGCATTTT
CDR3: CASSLEQGASNQPQHF

size: -
J: TRBJ1-2
D: TRBD1
V: TRBV7-9
DNA: TGTGCCAGCAGCTTCCAGGGGGCCGAGGGCTACACCTTC
CDR3: CASSFQGAEGYTF

size: -
J: TRBJ1-4
D: -
V: TRBV19
DNA: TGTGCCAGTACAAGGGAGAATGAAAAACTGTTTTTT
CDR3: CASTRENEKLFF

size: -
J: TRBJ2-1
D: TRBD1
V: TRBV7-2
DNA: TGTGCCAGCAGCACGGACAGGGGTACCCACAATGAGCAGTTCTTC
CDR3: CASSTDRGTHNEQFF

size: once
J: TRBJ1-5
D: -
V: TRBV2
DNA: TGTGCCAGCAGTGAGCTAGATAGCAATCAGCCCCAGCATTTT
CDR3: CASSELDSNQPQHF

size: -
J: TRBJ1-1
D: -
V: TRBV5-1
DNA: TGCGCCAGCAGCCCCAGGGCCATGAACACTGAAGCTTTCTTT
CDR3: CASSPRAMNTEAFF

size: -
J: TRBJ2-1
D: TRBD2
V: TRBV7-6
DNA: TGTGCCAGCAGCTTCACGGGACTAGCGATCACTGGCGCCTACAATGAGCAGTTCTTC
CDR3: CASSFTGLAITGAYNEQFF

size: -
J: TRBJ2-2
D: TRBD2
V: TRBV10-3
DNA: TGTGCCATCGGGGCGGGGGCCGGGGAGCTGTTTTTT
CDR3: CAIGAGAGELFF

size: once
J: TRBJ2-7
D: TRBD2
V: TRBV7-2
DNA: TGTGCCAGCAGCTTTCTCGGACTAGCGGGAGGCCACTCCTACGAGCAGTACTTC
CDR3: CASSFLGLAGGHSYEQYF

size: -
J: TRBJ2-7
D: TRBD2
V: TRBV11-2
DNA: TGTGCCAGCAGACACCCCCGGACTAGCGGACCCTACGAGCAGTACTTC
CDR3: CASRHPRTSGPYEQYF

size: -
J: TRBJ2-5
D: TRBD1
V: TRBV25-1
DNA: TGTGCCAGCAGTGTGTCCGGGACAGGGGTTCAAGAGACCCAGTACTTC
CDR3: CASSVSGTGVQETQYF

size: -
J: TRBJ2-2
D: -
V: TRBV7-7
DNA: TGTGCCAGCAGCTGGGCTGAGGGGGTGAACACCGGGGAGCTGTTTTTT
CDR3: CASSWAEGVNTGELFF

size: -
J: TRBJ2-4
D: -
V: TRBV13
DNA: TGTGCCAGCAGCTCCAGTATCGCGACTAGTGGGGAAGCCAAAAACATTCAGTACTTC
CDR3: CASSSSIATSGEAKNIQYF

size: -
J: TRBJ2-1
D: TRBD2
V: TRBV4-3
DNA: TGCGCCAGCAGCCAAGAAAGAGGCCTAGCGGGAGATCATGAGCAGTTCTTC
CDR3: CASSQERGLAGDHEQFF

size: -
J: TRBJ2-2
D: -
V: TRBV18
DNA: TGTGCCAGCTCTCCCGACAGACCGAACACCGGGGAGCTGTTTTTT
CDR3: CASSPDRPNTGELFF

size: -
J: TRBJ2-2
D: TRBD2
V: TRBV6-6
DNA: TGTGCCAGCAGGGGGGCGGGAGGTCCCGGGGAGCTGTTTTTT
CDR3: CASRGAGGPGELFF

size: -
J: TRBJ2-2
D: -
V: TRBV27
DNA: TGTGCCACCATGGCGGACTCCCTCGCCGGGGAGCTGTTTTTT
CDR3: CATMADSLAGELFF

size: -
J: TRBJ2-1
D: -
V: TRBV19
DNA: TGTGCCAGTAGTATTTCGTCGGCGGACTTCAATGAGCAGTTCTTC
CDR3: CASSISSADFNEQFF

size: -
J: TRBJ2-2
D: -
V: TRBV7-2
DNA: TGTGCCAGCAGCTTAGAACAGGCCCGCACCGGGGAGCTGTTTTTT
CDR3: CASSLEQARTGELFF

size: -
J: TRBJ2-5
D: TRBD1
V: TRBV7-2
DNA: TGTGCCAGCAGCTTAGGTACCAGGACAGGGCAAGAGACCCAGTACTTC
CDR3: CASSLGTRTGQETQYF

size: -
J: TRBJ2-1
D: TRBD2
V: TRBV28
DNA: TGTGCCAGCAGTTTTAGCCTAGCGGGGCCCTACAATGAGCAGTTCTTC
CDR3: CASSFSLAGPYNEQFF

size: -
J: TRBJ1-5
D: -
V: TRBV28
DNA: TGTGCCAGCAGTTTGCGGGTAGGCGGGCAGCCCCAGCATTTT
CDR3: CASSLRVGGQPQHF

size: -
J: TRBJ1-3
D: -
V: TRBV29-1
DNA: TGCAGCGTTGAAGAATTAGGGGAAGGAAACACCATATATTTT
CDR3: CSVEELGEGNTIYF

size: -
J: TRBJ2-7
D: TRBD2
V: TRBV4-2
DNA: TGTGCCAGCAGCCAAGGAGCGGGAGAGGTTGGGCAGTACTTC
CDR3: CASSQGAGEVGQYF

size: -
J: TRBJ2-5
D: TRBD2
V: TRBV2
DNA: TGTGCCAGCCTAGCGGGAGAGGGGGAGACCCAGTACTTC
CDR3: CASLAGEGETQYF

size: -
J: TRBJ2-2
D: TRBD2
V: TRBV5-4
DNA: TGTGCCAGCAGCCGTGATGGGACTAGCGGCGCGAACACCGGGGAGCTGTTTTTT
CDR3: CASSRDGTSGANTGELFF

size: -
J: TRBJ1-4
D: -
V: TRBV5-6
DNA: TGTGCCAGCAGCTTACAGGGAACTAATGAAAAACTGTTTTTT
CDR3: CASSLQGTNEKLFF

size: -
J: TRBJ2-7
D: TRBD2
V: TRBV5-5
DNA: TGTGCCAGCAGCTCCGTTTGGACTAGCGGGATCACCTACGAGCAGTACTTC
CDR3: CASSSVWTSGITYEQYF

size: -
J: TRBJ1-1
D: TRBD1
V: TRBV6-5
DNA: TGTGCCAGCTCGGACAGGCCCAACACTGAAGCTTTCTTT
CDR3: CASSDRPNTEAFF

size: -
J: TRBJ1-2
D: -
V: TRBV9
DNA: TGTGCCAGCAGCCCAGAGGGTGCTATGGGTGACTACACCTTC
CDR3: CASSPEGAMGDYTF

size: once
J: TRBJ2-1
D: TRBD2
V: TRBV19
DNA: TGTGCCAGTAGTATACTCGGGACTAGCGGGATTTACAATGAGCAGTTCTTC
CDR3: CASSILGTSGIYNEQFF

size: -
J: TRBJ1-5
D: -
V: TRBV7-2
DNA: TGTGCCAGCAGCTTAGCGGGGCAGCTCAATCAGCCCCAGCATTTT
CDR3: CASSLAGQLNQPQHF

size: -
J: TRBJ1-5
D: TRBD1
V: TRBV30
DNA: TGTGCCTGGAGTTTCGGGACAGATAGCAATCAGCCCCAGCATTTT
CDR3: CAWSFGTDSNQPQHF

size: -
J: TRBJ2-7
D: -
V: TRBV7-9
DNA: TGTGCCAGCAGCAAGACACAGGGCTACGAGCAGTACTTC
CDR3: CASSKTQGYEQYF